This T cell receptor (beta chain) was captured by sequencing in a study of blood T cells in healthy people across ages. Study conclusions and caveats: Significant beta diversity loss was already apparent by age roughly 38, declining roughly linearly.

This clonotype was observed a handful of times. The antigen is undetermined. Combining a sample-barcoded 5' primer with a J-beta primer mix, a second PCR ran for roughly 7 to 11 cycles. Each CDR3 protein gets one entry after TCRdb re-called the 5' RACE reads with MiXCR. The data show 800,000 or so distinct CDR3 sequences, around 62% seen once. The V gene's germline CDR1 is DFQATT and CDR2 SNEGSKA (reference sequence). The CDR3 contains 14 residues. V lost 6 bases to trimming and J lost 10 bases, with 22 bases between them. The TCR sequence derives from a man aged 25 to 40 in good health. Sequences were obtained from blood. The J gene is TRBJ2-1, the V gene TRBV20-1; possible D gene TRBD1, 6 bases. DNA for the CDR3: TGCAGTGCCGCGTACGAACAGGGAGCTGGGGAGCAGTTCTTC. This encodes CSAAYEQGAGEQFF.